One sample yielded the 2 T cell receptor beta chains listed below, sequenced in a study of response to subunit inactivated influenza vaccine. TCRdb re-analysed the RT-PCR reads in MiXCR, keeping a single row per CDR3 protein. The data show hundreds of thousands of distinct CDR3 sequences, 12% to 15% seen once. The sequenced sample was PBMCs from blood, obtained 14 to 15 days before vaccination. The source of these receptors is a man between 45 and 60 years old who received an inactivated influenza vaccine.

This clonotype was seen only a few times. The chain couples TRBV24-1 to TRBJ2-6; no firm D call. The length of the CDR3 is 17 residues. Deletions cut 3 bases from V and 0 bases from J, with 11 bases between. Germline CDR1 is KGHDR and CDR2 is SFDVKD. CDR3 nucleotides: TGTGCCACCAGTGATCCGACCCGAATCTCTGGGGCCAACGTCCTGACTTTC. Amino acid sequence: CATSDPTRISGANVLTF.

V and J are TRBV5-1 and TRBJ1-1; D perhaps matches TRBD1 (5 bases). The CDR3 runs 12 residues. Germline V gene sequence: CDR1 SGHRS, CDR2 YFSETQ. Trimming shortened V by 6 bases and J by 5 bases, and 11 bases separated the two germline ends. The CDR3 here is CASTREMTEAFF. The CDR3 DNA reads TGCGCCAGCACCAGGGAAATGACTGAAGCTTTCTTT.